Presented here are 16 T cell receptor beta chains from one specimen sequenced in a study of neurological immune-mediated disorders. One entry per CDR3 protein results from TCRdb running MiXCR on the 5' RACE reads. The sample carries approximately 82,000 distinct CDR3 sequences, about 14% recorded once. The sequenced material came from PBMCs. The source is a woman in her forties or fifties in good health.

In this sample, this clonotype turned up many times. The CDR3 DNA follows: TGTGCCAGCAGCCATCCGTACAGGGGGGACACCGGGGAGCTGTTTTTT. Translation gives CASSHPYRGDTGELFF. The rearrangement joins TRBV3-1 to TRBJ2-2, with 8 bases fitting TRBD1. The V and J ends lost 3 bases and 3 bases, in that order; junction bases with no gene match: 6. The CDR3 is 16 residues long. Looked up from germline, CDR1 is LGHDT and CDR2 is YNNKEL (reference sequence).

In its sample, this clonotype was seen many times. The chain joins TRBV20-1 to TRBJ1-2; the D is unclear. Germline assignment: CDR1 DFQATT and CDR2 SNEGSKA (reference sequence). The CDR3 contains 13 residues. V lost 0 bases and J 4 bases, leaving 9 bases between the germline ends. The CDR3 coding sequence is TGCAGTGCTAGAGATAGGGATAGCTATGGCTACACCTTC. Protein sequence: CSARDRDSYGYTF.

This clonotype was counted at least ten times. This chain joins TRBV6-5 and TRBJ1-4; D not resolved. Germline V gene lookup returns CDR1 MNHEY and CDR2 SVGAGI. The V gene lost 4 bases and the J gene lost 5 bases, with 11 bases spanning the gap. This CDR3 spans 14 amino acids. The CDR3 DNA is TGTGCCAGCAGTTTTGGGGTTACCAATGAAAAACTGTTTTTT. Residues: CASSFGVTNEKLFF.

This clonotype occurred many times. The genes are TRBV24-1 and TRBJ2-6; 7 bases line up with TRBD1. Losses at the gene ends were 2 bases for V and 0 bases for J; bases not matched to a gene: 6. The CDR3 is 18 residues long. Looked up from germline, CDR1 is KGHDR and CDR2 is SFDVKD. For the CDR3, the DNA is TGTGCCACCAGTGATTGGACCGGGACAGTCTCTGGGGCCAACGTCCTGACTTTC. Protein sequence: CATSDWTGTVSGANVLTF.

This clonotype was counted ten times or more. V and J are TRBV5-1 and TRBJ1-2; TRBD1 aligns across 7 bases. V dropped 3 bases and J dropped 3; count of bases not matched to a gene: 5. Germline CDR1 and CDR2: SGHRS and YFSETQ. There are 14 residues in the CDR3. The CDR3 region is CASSSGDSHYGYTF. CDR3 coding DNA: TGCGCCAGCAGCTCCGGGGACAGCCACTATGGCTACACCTTC.

This clonotype occurred many times. V is TRBV5-1 and J is TRBJ1-6; tentatively, D is TRBD1 (5 bases). CDR3 length equals 13 residues. Trimming left V 4 bases short and J 12 bases short, with 14 bases between. Germline V gene lookup returns CDR1 SGHRS and CDR2 YFSETQ. The CDR3 DNA follows: TGCGCCAGCAGCCCCAACGACAGAGAACCCCTCCACTTT. Translated, it gives CASSPNDREPLHF.

This clonotype came up many times. J is TRBJ1-3 and V is TRBV28, with D possibly TRBD1 on 6 matching bases. Trimming cost V 2 bases and J 2 bases, with 10 bases left between them. CDR1 is MDHEN, CDR2 SYDVKM, per germline. The CDR3 consists of 15 residues. As DNA, the CDR3 is TGTGCCAGCAGTTTAGCCCAGGGGACTGGAAACACCATATATTTT. Translating it yields CASSLAQGTGNTIYF.

This clonotype was recorded many times. The V gene is TRBV5-5, the J gene TRBJ2-1, with TRBD2 identical over 12 bases. The germline V gene has CDR1 SGHKS and CDR2 YYEKEE (reference sequence). The J segment lost 1 base and the V segment lost 4 bases, leaving 6 bases of the junction unmatched. The CDR3 is 17 residues long. CDR3 amino acids: CASSLRTSGTSYNEQFF. CDR3 DNA sequence: TGTGCCAGCAGCCTCCGGACTAGCGGGACTTCCTACAATGAGCAGTTCTTC. Full variable domain (remainder filled in from reference TRBV5-5 and TRBJ2-1): DAGVTQSPTHLIKTRGQQVTLRCSPISGHKSVSWYQQVLGQGPQFIFQYYEKEERGRGNFPDRFSARQFPNYSSELNVNALLLGDSALYLCASSLRTSGTSYNEQFFGPGTRLTVL.

This clonotype was counted many times. The J gene is TRBJ1-6, the V gene TRBV20-1; D is unresolved. CDR1 DFQATT and CDR2 SNEGSKA come from the germline V gene (reference sequence). Trimming removed 1 base at V and 14 bases at J, with 12 bases between. The CDR3 spans 12 residues. CDR3: CSARGTWETLHF. CDR3 coding DNA: TGCAGTGCTAGAGGTACCTGGGAGACCCTCCACTTT.

The V call is TRBV12-3 or TRBV12-4, the J call TRBJ2-1, with TRBD2 matching 7 bases. The CDR3 loop spans 13 amino acids. With V trimmed by 8 bases and J by 4 bases, 5 bases remained unmatched. CDR3 loop: CASRDYFYNEQFF. The CDR3 nucleotides are TGTGCCAGCCGGGACTACTTTTACAATGAGCAGTTCTTC.

This clonotype was observed many times. V gene TRBV5-1 combines with J gene TRBJ2-5; tentatively, D is TRBD1 or TRBD2 (6 bases each). Per germline, CDR1 SGHRS and CDR2 YFSETQ. Trimming took off 0 bases at V and 3 bases at J, with 12 bases between the two ends. The CDR3 sequence is 15 residues long. The CDR3 protein is CASSLDGGQEETQYF. The CDR3 nucleotides read TGCGCCAGCAGCTTGGATGGGGGGCAGGAAGAGACCCAGTACTTC.

This clonotype was detected ten times or more. This chain uses TRBV5-1 with TRBJ1-1, with 8 positions matching TRBD1. Germline CDR1 SGHRS, CDR2 YFSETQ. The CDR3 runs to 15 residues. The V gene end was trimmed by 2 bases and the J gene end by 7 bases; junction bases not matched to a gene: 10. CDR3 amino acids: CASSFPVQGAGEAFF. In DNA, the CDR3 is TGCGCCAGCAGCTTTCCCGTTCAGGGGGCGGGTGAAGCTTTCTTT.

This clonotype has at least ten counts. J is TRBJ2-2 and V is TRBV12-3 or TRBV12-4, with D perhaps TRBD1 (5 bases). Trimming pared 10 bases from V and 1 base from J, leaving 22 bases between. The CDR3 is made up of 17 amino acids. The CDR3 protein is CATTGRDIRVNTGELFF. The DNA of the CDR3 is TGTGCCACCACAGGCCGAGACATTAGGGTGAACACCGGGGAGCTGTTTTTT.

This clonotype was seen ten or more times. V gene TRBV9 combines with J gene TRBJ2-2, with D hard to call. V lost 1 base, J lost 8 bases, and 9 bases lay in between. This CDR3 has 13 amino acids. From germline, CDR1 is SGDLS and CDR2 YYNGEE. The CDR3 coding sequence is TGTGCCAGCAGCGTAAGCGCCGGAGGGGAGCTGTTTTTT. It encodes CASSVSAGGELFF.

Ten or more counts support this clonotype. The chain uses TRBV5-1 and TRBJ2-5; D tentatively fits TRBD1 or TRBD2 (6 bases each). Germline loops: CDR1 SGHRS, CDR2 YFSETQ. V was shortened by 2 bases and J by 8 bases, with 16 bases between the two germline ends. CDR3 size: 14 residues. The CDR3 loop is CASSLRGTYGTQYF. DNA for the CDR3: TGCGCCAGCAGCTTACGGGGGACATATGGAACCCAGTACTTC.

This clonotype came up many times. This rearrangement joins TRBV5-1 to TRBJ2-2, with D possibly matching TRBD1 (6 bases). The CDR3 loop spans 15 amino acids. Germline-derived CDR1 and CDR2 are SGHRS and YFSETQ. V lost 1 base and J 3 bases, leaving 10 bases between the germline ends. The CDR3 coding sequence is TGCGCCAGCAGCTTGCCACAGGGAGACACCGGGGAGCTGTTTTTT. Its translation: CASSLPQGDTGELFF.